A selection of T cell receptor beta chains follows, all from one sample in a study of cytomegalovirus exposure and HLA in healthy donors. Data came from immunoSEQ multiplex PCR; TCRdb stores just in-frame clones and leaves some out. This table has fewer than 200,000 clones, 75% to 95% appearing once. The sequenced material came from PBMCs. Receptor source: a woman between 18 and 30 years old in good health and CMV-seropositive. The CDR3 runs from the conserved cysteine through the conserved F or W. A D gene is named only where the DNA matches it firmly. Rows may omit the clone size; those that give it use once, few, many or a size class.

V gene: TRBV10-1
clone size: -
D gene: -
J gene: TRBJ1-1
CDR3 DNA: TGCGCCAGCCAGAGGGACACGAACACTGAAGCTTTCTTT
CDR3 protein: CASQRDTNTEAFF

V gene: TRBV5-4
clone size: -
D gene: -
J gene: TRBJ2-2
CDR3 DNA: TGTGCCAGCAGCCCGACTAGGACGAACACCGGGGAGCTGTTTTTT
CDR3 protein: CASSPTRTNTGELFF

V gene: TRBV19
clone size: -
D gene: -
J gene: TRBJ1-3
CDR3 DNA: TGTGCCAGTAGTATAGATCCGGCGGGAGGAAACACCATATATTTT
CDR3 protein: CASSIDPAGGNTIYF

V gene: TRBV6-6
clone size: -
D gene: -
J gene: TRBJ2-1
CDR3 DNA: TGTGCCAGCAGTTACTCCACGGGGGAGCAGTTCTTC
CDR3 protein: CASSYSTGEQFF

V gene: TRBV28
clone size: -
D gene: TRBD1
J gene: TRBJ2-5
CDR3 DNA: TGTGCCAGCAGTCTCCCGACAGGGGGCGGAAAAGAGACCCAGTACTTC
CDR3 protein: CASSLPTGGGKETQYF

V gene: TRBV5-6
clone size: -
D gene: TRBD1
J gene: TRBJ1-6
CDR3 DNA: TGTGCCAGCAGCTCGGGACAGTATTCGCCCCTCCACTTT
CDR3 protein: CASSSGQYSPLHF

V gene: TRBV5-8
clone size: -
D gene: TRBD1
J gene: TRBJ1-2
CDR3 DNA: TGTGCCAGCAGCTTGGCGGGAGGGGGCTTATATGGCTACACCTTC
CDR3 protein: CASSLAGGGLYGYTF

V gene: TRBV18
clone size: -
D gene: TRBD1
J gene: TRBJ1-4
CDR3 DNA: TGTGCCAGCTCACTCGGGACAGGAAAGCTCCCGGAAGAAAAACTGTTTTTT
CDR3 protein: CASSLGTGKLPEEKLFF

V gene: TRBV27
clone size: -
D gene: -
J gene: TRBJ2-7
CDR3 DNA: TGTGCCAGCAGTCTAGGGGCGGGGTACGAGCAGTACTTC
CDR3 protein: CASSLGAGYEQYF

V gene: TRBV2
clone size: -
D gene: -
J gene: TRBJ2-1
CDR3 DNA: TGTGCCAGCACCTTCGTCCCCAAACTTGACACCCCGAAATACAATGAGCAGTTCTTC
CDR3 protein: CASTFVPKLDTPKYNEQFF

V gene: TRBV1
clone size: once
D gene: -
J gene: TRBJ2-1
CDR3 DNA: TGCACCAGCAGCCAAGTCGGACTAGGGCCCTACAATGAGCAGTTCTTC
CDR3 protein: CTSSQVGLGPYNEQFF

V gene: TRBV28
clone size: -
D gene: -
J gene: TRBJ1-5
CDR3 DNA: TGTGCCAGCAGTCACCCACTCGGGGGAGGAGGGTCATATAGCAATCAGCCCCAGCATTTT
CDR3 protein: CASSHPLGGGGSYSNQPQHF

V gene: TRBV4-2
clone size: -
D gene: -
J gene: TRBJ1-2
CDR3 DNA: TGTGCCAGCAGCCAAGTAGAGAACTATGGCTACACCTTC
CDR3 protein: CASSQVENYGYTF

V gene: TRBV5-1
clone size: -
D gene: TRBD2
J gene: TRBJ2-7
CDR3 DNA: TGCGCCAGCAGCTCGACTAGCGGGGCCTACGAGCAGTACTTC
CDR3 protein: CASSSTSGAYEQYF

V gene: TRBV11-3
clone size: -
D gene: -
J gene: TRBJ2-3
CDR3 DNA: TGTGCCAGCAGCAAGTCCCCGGGGGAAGATACGCAGTATTTT
CDR3 protein: CASSKSPGEDTQYF

V gene: TRBV7-9
clone size: -
D gene: -
J gene: TRBJ2-1
CDR3 DNA: TGTGCCAGCAGCTTAGGAGTTCGGGGTGAGCAGTTCTTC
CDR3 protein: CASSLGVRGEQFF

V gene: TRBV4-1
clone size: -
D gene: TRBD2
J gene: TRBJ2-7
CDR3 DNA: TGCGCCAGCAGCCAACAAATTCCCGGGACTACTTCCTACGAGCAGTACTTC
CDR3 protein: CASSQQIPGTTSYEQYF

V gene: TRBV28
clone size: -
D gene: -
J gene: TRBJ2-3
CDR3 DNA: TGTGCCAGCAGTTTCAGGTTCACAGATACGCAGTATTTT
CDR3 protein: CASSFRFTDTQYF

V gene: TRBV5-6
clone size: -
D gene: -
J gene: TRBJ1-4
CDR3 DNA: TGTGCCAGCAGCTTGGGACTTGAAAAACTGTTTTTT
CDR3 protein: CASSLGLEKLFF

V gene: TRBV27
clone size: -
D gene: TRBD1
J gene: TRBJ2-1
CDR3 DNA: TGTGCCAGCAGTTTATCGATCGGGGGACAGGTTTCCTACAATGAGCAGTTCTTC
CDR3 protein: CASSLSIGGQVSYNEQFF

V gene: TRBV10-2
clone size: -
D gene: -
J gene: TRBJ1-5
CDR3 DNA: TGCGCCAGCAGTGCCGAGGGGGTGAATAATCAGCCCCAGCATTTT
CDR3 protein: CASSAEGVNNQPQHF

V gene: TRBV5-1
clone size: -
D gene: -
J gene: TRBJ1-2
CDR3 DNA: TGCGCCAGCAGCAAGGGGACGGGGGGTAACTATGGCTACACCTTC
CDR3 protein: CASSKGTGGNYGYTF

V gene: TRBV7-6
clone size: -
D gene: -
J gene: TRBJ2-5
CDR3 DNA: TGTGCCAGCAAGGCTAGCGCGTATAATGAAGAGACCCAGTACTTC
CDR3 protein: CASKASAYNEETQYF

V gene: TRBV7-9
clone size: -
D gene: -
J gene: TRBJ1-2
CDR3 DNA: TGTGCCAGCAGCTCGGCAGGCCGTAACTATGGCTACACCTTC
CDR3 protein: CASSSAGRNYGYTF

V gene: TRBV7-2
clone size: -
D gene: TRBD1
J gene: TRBJ1-5
CDR3 DNA: TGTGCCAGCAGCTTAGAAGCCCGGGACAGGCGGTATCAGCCCCAGCATTTT
CDR3 protein: CASSLEARDRRYQPQHF

V gene: TRBV6-1
clone size: -
D gene: -
J gene: TRBJ1-5
CDR3 DNA: TGTGCCAGCGAACAGGTTAGCAATCAGCCCCAGCATTTT
CDR3 protein: CASEQVSNQPQHF

V gene: TRBV2
clone size: -
D gene: TRBD2
J gene: TRBJ2-1
CDR3 DNA: TGTGCCAGCAGTGAGTGGCTAGCGGGTGCAGGGGAGCAGTTCTTC
CDR3 protein: CASSEWLAGAGEQFF

V gene: TRBV27
clone size: -
D gene: TRBD2
J gene: TRBJ2-7
CDR3 DNA: TGTGCCAGCAGTTATGGGTGGGAAGCGGGAAATTACGAGCAGTACTTC
CDR3 protein: CASSYGWEAGNYEQYF

V gene: TRBV7-3
clone size: -
D gene: TRBD1
J gene: TRBJ1-1
CDR3 DNA: TGTGCCAGCAGCCTTACAGGGGGGTTTGCCAACACTGAAGCTTTCTTT
CDR3 protein: CASSLTGGFANTEAFF

V gene: TRBV5-1
clone size: -
D gene: TRBD2
J gene: TRBJ2-5
CDR3 DNA: TGCGCCAGCAGCTGGTCCCCGGGGGGGGAGACCCAGTACTTC
CDR3 protein: CASSWSPGGETQYF

V gene: TRBV11-2
clone size: once
D gene: -
J gene: TRBJ2-1
CDR3 DNA: TGTGCCAGCAGCTTGCGGGCGGGCGCGACCGGGAGCTCCTACAATGAGCAGTTCTTC
CDR3 protein: CASSLRAGATGSSYNEQFF

V gene: TRBV19
clone size: once
D gene: TRBD1
J gene: TRBJ2-3
CDR3 DNA: TGTGCCAGTAGTCTTTACAGGGGGCGTCGAGATACGCAGTATTTT
CDR3 protein: CASSLYRGRRDTQYF

V gene: TRBV29-1
clone size: -
D gene: -
J gene: TRBJ2-2
CDR3 DNA: TGCAGCGTTGAACCCAGGAACACCGGGGAGCTGTTTTTT
CDR3 protein: CSVEPRNTGELFF

V gene: TRBV6-1
clone size: -
D gene: TRBD1
J gene: TRBJ2-3
CDR3 DNA: TGTGCCAGCAGTGTAGGACAGGGCACAGATACGCAGTATTTT
CDR3 protein: CASSVGQGTDTQYF

V gene: TRBV15
clone size: -
D gene: -
J gene: TRBJ2-3
CDR3 DNA: TGTGCCACCTCCACCCGGACAGATACGCAGTATTTT
CDR3 protein: CATSTRTDTQYF

V gene: TRBV4-2
clone size: -
D gene: TRBD1
J gene: TRBJ2-3
CDR3 DNA: TGTGCCAGCAGCCCCCTAGGACAGGGGTACATAGATACGCAGTATTTT
CDR3 protein: CASSPLGQGYIDTQYF

V gene: TRBV2
clone size: -
D gene: -
J gene: TRBJ2-5
CDR3 DNA: TGTGCCAGCATCCCACAGGGCCTCCCGAGGGAGACCCAGTACTTC
CDR3 protein: CASIPQGLPRETQYF

V gene: TRBV2
clone size: -
D gene: -
J gene: TRBJ2-1
CDR3 DNA: TGTGCCAGCTTGCGGGACGTCCACAATGAGCAGTTCTTC
CDR3 protein: CASLRDVHNEQFF

V gene: TRBV7-2
clone size: -
D gene: TRBD2
J gene: TRBJ2-5
CDR3 DNA: TGTGCCAGCAGCTTAAGTCTAGCGGGAGTAGAGACCCAGTACTTC
CDR3 protein: CASSLSLAGVETQYF

V gene: TRBV7-8
clone size: -
D gene: TRBD2
J gene: TRBJ2-7
CDR3 DNA: TGTGCCAGCAGCTCCCGCCTTGCCGGGACTAGCCGATCCTACGAGCAGTACTTC
CDR3 protein: CASSSRLAGTSRSYEQYF

V gene: TRBV21-1
clone size: -
D gene: -
J gene: TRBJ2-5
CDR3 DNA: TGTGCCAGCAGCAAAGAGGGGCTAGCGGGAGCAGGGGAGACCCAGTACTTC
CDR3 protein: CASSKEGLAGAGETQYF

V gene: TRBV29-1
clone size: -
D gene: TRBD1
J gene: TRBJ1-1
CDR3 DNA: TGCAGCGTTTGGACAGGGAAGAACACTGAAGCTTTCTTT
CDR3 protein: CSVWTGKNTEAFF

V gene: TRBV27
clone size: -
D gene: TRBD2
J gene: TRBJ2-1
CDR3 DNA: TGTGCCAGCAGCCGCCGGACTAGCGGACTCAATGAGCAGTTCTTC
CDR3 protein: CASSRRTSGLNEQFF

V gene: TRBV19
clone size: -
D gene: -
J gene: TRBJ1-1
CDR3 DNA: TGTGCCAGCTCACCAACCCCGGGAAGGAGGAACACTGAAGCTTTCTTT
CDR3 protein: CASSPTPGRRNTEAFF

V gene: TRBV18
clone size: -
D gene: TRBD2
J gene: TRBJ2-7
CDR3 DNA: TGTGCCAGCTCTCGCGGGACTAGCGGGACCCCTTCCTACGAGCAGTACTTC
CDR3 protein: CASSRGTSGTPSYEQYF

V gene: TRBV5-1
clone size: once
D gene: -
J gene: TRBJ2-7
CDR3 DNA: TGCGCCAGCAGCTTGTTGGGGCGCGAGCAGTACTTC
CDR3 protein: CASSLLGREQYF

V gene: TRBV13
clone size: many
D gene: TRBD1
J gene: TRBJ2-6
CDR3 DNA: TGTGCCAGCAGTACGACAGGGATGGAAGGGGGCGTCCTGACTTTC
CDR3 protein: CASSTTGMEGGVLTF

V gene: TRBV14
clone size: -
D gene: -
J gene: TRBJ2-7
CDR3 DNA: TGTGCCAGCAGCCAAGAGATTGGGACACCCTACGAGCAGTACTTC
CDR3 protein: CASSQEIGTPYEQYF

V gene: TRBV28
clone size: few
D gene: TRBD1
J gene: TRBJ1-5
CDR3 DNA: TGTGCCAGCAGTTGGGACAGGGAACCCCAGCATTTT
CDR3 protein: CASSWDREPQHF